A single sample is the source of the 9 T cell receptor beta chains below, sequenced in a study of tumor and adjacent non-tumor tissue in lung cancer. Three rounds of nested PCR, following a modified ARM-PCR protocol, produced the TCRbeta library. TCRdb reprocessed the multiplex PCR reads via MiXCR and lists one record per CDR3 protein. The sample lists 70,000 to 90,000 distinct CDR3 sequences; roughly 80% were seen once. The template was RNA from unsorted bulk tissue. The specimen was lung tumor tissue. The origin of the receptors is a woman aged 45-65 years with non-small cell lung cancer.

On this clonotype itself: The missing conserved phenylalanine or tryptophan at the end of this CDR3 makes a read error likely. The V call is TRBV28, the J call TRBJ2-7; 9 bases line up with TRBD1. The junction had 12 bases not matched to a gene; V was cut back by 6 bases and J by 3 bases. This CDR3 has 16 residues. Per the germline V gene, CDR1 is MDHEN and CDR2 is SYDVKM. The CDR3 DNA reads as TGTGCCAGCAGGAGATCGGACAGGGGTCATAACTACGAGCAGTACTTA. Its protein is CASRRSDRGHNYEQYL.

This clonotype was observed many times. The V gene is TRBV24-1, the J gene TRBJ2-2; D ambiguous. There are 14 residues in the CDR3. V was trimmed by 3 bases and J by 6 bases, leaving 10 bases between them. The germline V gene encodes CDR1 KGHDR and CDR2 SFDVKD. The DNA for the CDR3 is TGTGCCACCAGTGATAATGAGGAATCCGGGGAGCTGTTTTTT. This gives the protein CATSDNEESGELFF.

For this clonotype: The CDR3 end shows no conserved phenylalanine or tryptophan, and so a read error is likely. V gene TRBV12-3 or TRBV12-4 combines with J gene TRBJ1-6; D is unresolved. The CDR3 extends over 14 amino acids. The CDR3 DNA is TGTGCCAGCAGCCGCAGAGGGTGGGATCCACCGCTCCACTAT. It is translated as CASSRRGWDPPLHY.

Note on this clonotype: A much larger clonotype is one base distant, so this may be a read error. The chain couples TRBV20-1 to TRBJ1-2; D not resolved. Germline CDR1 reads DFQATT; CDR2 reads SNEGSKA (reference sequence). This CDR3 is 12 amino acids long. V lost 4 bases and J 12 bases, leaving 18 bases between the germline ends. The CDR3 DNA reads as TGCAGTGCTAAAGATAGGAGGGATTATCACACCTTC. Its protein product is CSAKDRRDYHTF.

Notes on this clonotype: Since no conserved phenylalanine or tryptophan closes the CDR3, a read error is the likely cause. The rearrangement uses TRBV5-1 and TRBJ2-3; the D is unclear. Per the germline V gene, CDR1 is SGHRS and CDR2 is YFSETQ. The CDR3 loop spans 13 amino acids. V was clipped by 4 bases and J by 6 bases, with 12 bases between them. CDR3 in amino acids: CASSGYFTDTQYY. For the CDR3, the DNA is TGCGCCAGCAGCGGGTATTTTACGGATACGCAGTATTAT.

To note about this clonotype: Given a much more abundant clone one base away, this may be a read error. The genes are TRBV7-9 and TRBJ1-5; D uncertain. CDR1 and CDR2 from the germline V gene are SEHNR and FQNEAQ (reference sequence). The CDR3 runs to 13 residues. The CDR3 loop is CASSLGGNQPRHF. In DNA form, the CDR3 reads TGTGCCAGCAGCTTAGGAGGGAATCAGCCCCGGCATTTT.

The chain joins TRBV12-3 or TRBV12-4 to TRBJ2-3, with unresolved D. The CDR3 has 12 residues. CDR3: CVTRKQADTQYF. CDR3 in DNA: TGTGTCACGCGGAAGCAGGCAGATACGCAGTATTTT.

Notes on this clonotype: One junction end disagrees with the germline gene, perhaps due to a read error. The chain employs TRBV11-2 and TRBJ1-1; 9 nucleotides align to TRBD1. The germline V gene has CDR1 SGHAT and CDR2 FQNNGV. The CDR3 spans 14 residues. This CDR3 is CASSLLDRGTEASF. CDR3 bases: TGTGCCAGCAGCCTTTTGGACAGGGGTACTGAAGCTTCCTTT.

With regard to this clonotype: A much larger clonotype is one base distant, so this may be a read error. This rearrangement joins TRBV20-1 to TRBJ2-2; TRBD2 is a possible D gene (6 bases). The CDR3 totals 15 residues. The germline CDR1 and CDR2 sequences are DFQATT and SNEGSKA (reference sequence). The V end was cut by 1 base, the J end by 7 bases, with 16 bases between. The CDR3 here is CSARGVWREHGELFF. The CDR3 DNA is TGCAGTGCTAGAGGGGTCTGGCGGGAACACGGGGAGCTGTTTTTT.